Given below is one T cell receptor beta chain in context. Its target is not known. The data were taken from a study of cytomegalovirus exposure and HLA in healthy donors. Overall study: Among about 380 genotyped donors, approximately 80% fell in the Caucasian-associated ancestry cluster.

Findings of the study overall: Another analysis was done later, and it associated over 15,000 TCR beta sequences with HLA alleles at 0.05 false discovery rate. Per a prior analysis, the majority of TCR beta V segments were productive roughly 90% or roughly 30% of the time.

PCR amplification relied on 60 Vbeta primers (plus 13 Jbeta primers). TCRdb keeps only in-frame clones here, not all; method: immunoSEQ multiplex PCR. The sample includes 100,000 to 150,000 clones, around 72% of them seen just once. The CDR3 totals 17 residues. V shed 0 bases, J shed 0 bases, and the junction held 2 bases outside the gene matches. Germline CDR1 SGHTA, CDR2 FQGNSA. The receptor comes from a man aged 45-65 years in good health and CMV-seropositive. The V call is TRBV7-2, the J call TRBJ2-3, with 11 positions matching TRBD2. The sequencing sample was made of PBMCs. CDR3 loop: CASSLAPSGRSTDTQYF. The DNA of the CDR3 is TGTGCCAGCAGCTTAGCGCCTAGCGGGAGGAGCACAGATACGCAGTATTTT.